This record covers a single T cell receptor (beta chain). Resolution of symptoms, clearance, or two negative PCRs was present in recovered Cohort 3 donors. This entry is derived from a study of blood T cell repertoires in COVID-19. Study-level information: Whether acute or convalescent, the COVID-19 samples came from the United States, Italy and Spain.

The authors' processing: Estimated nucleated cell counts came from reference gene primer amplification. Repertoires were generated with immunoSEQ multiplex PCR, while TCRdb's copy carries only in-frame clones and drops some. V, J and clone size were drawn from that table, and D and trimming were deduced from the DNA. The table lists about 160,000 clones, approximately 80% of them singletons. The sequence came from a man aged 35 to 55 who had recovered from COVID-19. Sequencing was done on a sample of PBMCs or T cells enriched from blood (not recorded which).

The CDR3 spells CASSGSVAGGSYNEQFF. DNA of the CDR3: TGTGCCAGCAGCGGAAGCGTAGCGGGGGGCTCCTACAATGAGCAGTTCTTC. The J gene is TRBJ2-1, the V gene TRBV9, with 10 bases matching TRBD2. The germline CDR1 and CDR2 sequences are SGDLS and YYNGEE. The length of the CDR3 is 17 residues. V gave up 3 bases and J gave up 0 bases; unmatched junction bases: 6.